This is a list of T cell receptor beta chains from one sample in a study of T cell changes during pregnancy in multiple sclerosis. Method: immunoSEQ multiplex PCR; TCRdb's copy keeps in-frame clones and lacks some. The sample comprises around 69,000 clones, 90% of which are singletons, and about 2% rests with the top ten. The sequenced sample was peripheral blood, obtained in the second trimester of pregnancy. The receptors originated from a female donor in good health, enrolled as a control in a pregnancy study. CDR3s include the opening cysteine and the closing phenylalanine or tryptophan. The D gene is left open where the match is weak. Size is stated for part of the rows, as once, few or many counts, or as a class when the clone is expanded.

CDR3: CASNQAGGELFF
DNA: TGTGCCAGCAATCAGGCGGGCGGGGAGCTGTTTTTT
J: TRBJ2-2
size: once
D: NA
V: TRBV6-1

CDR3: CASLDRARGYTF
DNA: TGTGCCAGCTTGGACAGGGCGCGGGGCTACACCTTC
J: TRBJ1-2
size: NA
D: TRBD1
V: TRBV6-5

CDR3: CASSLIPYDIQGKNTEAFF
DNA: TGTGCCAGCAGCTTAATCCCCTACGACATTCAGGGCAAGAACACTGAAGCTTTCTTT
J: TRBJ1-1
size: NA
D: NA
V: TRBV7-3

CDR3: CASRDTMNTEAFF
DNA: TGTGCCAGCCGGGACACCATGAACACTGAAGCTTTCTTT
J: TRBJ1-1
size: NA
D: NA
V: TRBV7-9

CDR3: CASSLQVGGTEAFF
DNA: TGTGCCAGCAGTTTACAGGTGGGGGGCACTGAAGCTTTCTTT
J: TRBJ1-1
size: NA
D: NA
V: TRBV27

CDR3: CASSLSTVTDTQYF
DNA: TGTGCCAGCAGTTTATCCACAGTCACAGATACGCAGTATTTT
J: TRBJ2-3
size: NA
D: NA
V: TRBV27

CDR3: CASSRDRMNTEAFF
DNA: TGTGCCAGCAGCCGGGACAGGATGAACACTGAAGCTTTCTTT
J: TRBJ1-1
size: NA
D: TRBD1
V: TRBV5-8

CDR3: CASSQASGAYNEQFF
DNA: TGCGCCAGCAGCCAAGCTAGCGGGGCCTACAATGAGCAGTTCTTC
J: TRBJ2-1
size: NA
D: TRBD2
V: TRBV4-1

CDR3: CASSLGLAAINEQFF
DNA: TGTGCCAGCAGTTTGGGTCTAGCGGCCATCAATGAGCAGTTCTTC
J: TRBJ2-1
size: NA
D: TRBD2
V: TRBV28

CDR3: CASSQDARGWERYTF
DNA: TGCGCCAGCAGCCAAGATGCAAGGGGCTGGGAACGCTACACCTTC
J: TRBJ1-2
size: NA
D: NA
V: TRBV4-1

CDR3: CASLGLASANTGELFF
DNA: TGTGCCAGCCTGGGCCTAGCGTCCGCGAACACCGGGGAGCTGTTTTTT
J: TRBJ2-2
size: NA
D: NA
V: TRBV6-6

CDR3: CASSPRDTPGDGYTF
DNA: TGTGCCAGCTCACCACGGGACACCCCCGGGGATGGCTACACCTTC
J: TRBJ1-2
size: NA
D: NA
V: TRBV18

CDR3: CASSPQGYGGYTF
DNA: TGTGCCAGCAGCCCACAGGGTTACGGTGGCTACACCTTC
J: TRBJ1-2
size: NA
D: NA
V: TRBV7-3

CDR3: CASSVEGNTIYF
DNA: TGTGCCAGCAGTGTAGAGGGAAACACCATATATTTT
J: TRBJ1-3
size: NA
D: NA
V: TRBV2

CDR3: CASSDQGGTYGYTF
DNA: TGTGCCAGCAGTGATCAGGGAGGCACCTATGGCTACACCTTC
J: TRBJ1-2
size: NA
D: NA
V: TRBV25-1

CDR3: CASSLGSGATNEKLFF
DNA: TGCGCCAGCAGCTTGGGTTCAGGGGCCACTAATGAAAAACTGTTTTTT
J: TRBJ1-4
size: NA
D: NA
V: TRBV5-1

CDR3: CASSPEVGPQHF
DNA: TGTGCCAGTAGCCCCGAGGTTGGGCCCCAGCATTTT
J: TRBJ1-5
size: NA
D: NA
V: TRBV19

CDR3: CASSSLGGKSSYNSPLHF
DNA: TGTGCCAGCAGCTCGCTTGGGGGCAAGAGCTCCTATAATTCACCCCTCCACTTT
J: TRBJ1-6
size: NA
D: NA
V: TRBV11-2

CDR3: CASSEPDRNSNQPQHF
DNA: TGTGCCAGCAGTGAACCCGACAGGAATAGCAATCAGCCCCAGCATTTT
J: TRBJ1-5
size: NA
D: NA
V: TRBV6-1

CDR3: CATSRDLTGDNNYGYTF
DNA: TGTGCCACCAGCAGAGACCTTACAGGGGACAATAACTATGGCTACACCTTC
J: TRBJ1-2
size: NA
D: TRBD1
V: TRBV15

CDR3: CASSLQGNTQYF
DNA: TGTGCCAGCAGTCTACAGGGAAATACGCAGTATTTT
J: TRBJ2-3
size: NA
D: NA
V: TRBV27

CDR3: CASSLRSSYEQYF
DNA: TGTGCCAGCAGCTTGCGGAGCTCCTACGAGCAGTACTTC
J: TRBJ2-7
size: NA
D: NA
V: TRBV5-5

CDR3: CASREGQARFF
DNA: TGCGCCAGCAGGGAGGGACAGGCTAGGTTCTTC
J: TRBJ2-1
size: NA
D: TRBD1
V: TRBV5-1

CDR3: CASSLRPGLAQETQYF
DNA: TGTGCCAGCAGCTTACGCCCGGGACTAGCACAAGAGACCCAGTACTTC
J: TRBJ2-5
size: once
D: TRBD2
V: TRBV11-1

CDR3: CASSSQRAAAGVGYTF
DNA: TGTGCCAGCAGCTCCCAACGAGCGGCAGCAGGGGTGGGCTACACCTTC
J: TRBJ1-2
size: NA
D: NA
V: TRBV7-6

CDR3: CASSHPLDRALPHGYTF
DNA: TGTGCCAGCAGTCACCCTTTGGACAGGGCATTACCTCATGGCTACACCTTC
J: TRBJ1-2
size: NA
D: TRBD1
V: TRBV28

CDR3: CASRGTGEETQYF
DNA: TGTGCCAGCAGGGGGACAGGGGAAGAGACCCAGTACTTC
J: TRBJ2-5
size: NA
D: TRBD1
V: TRBV2

CDR3: CASSLAGTSGGAVELFF
DNA: TGTGCCAGCAGCTTAGCCGGGACTAGCGGGGGGGCCGTGGAGCTGTTTTTT
J: TRBJ2-2
size: NA
D: TRBD2
V: TRBV7-9

CDR3: CASSVSLQAVGEAFF
DNA: TGTGCCAGCAGTGTAAGTCTACAGGCGGTCGGTGAAGCTTTCTTT
J: TRBJ1-1
size: NA
D: NA
V: TRBV6-1

CDR3: CASSYTSGGANTEAFF
DNA: TGTGCCAGCAGTTACACTTCTGGGGGCGCGAACACTGAAGCTTTCTTT
J: TRBJ1-1
size: NA
D: NA
V: TRBV6-6

CDR3: CASSIQGIWNEQFF
DNA: TGCGCCAGCAGCATCCAGGGAATTTGGAATGAGCAGTTCTTC
J: TRBJ2-1
size: NA
D: NA
V: TRBV5-1

CDR3: CASGESERESYEQYF
DNA: TGTGCCAGCGGGGAGTCAGAGCGGGAGAGCTACGAGCAGTACTTC
J: TRBJ2-7
size: NA
D: TRBD2
V: TRBV6-1

CDR3: CASSSRAGGTLETQYF
DNA: TGTGCCAGCAGTTCCCGAGCGGGCGGGACTCTTGAGACCCAGTACTTC
J: TRBJ2-5
size: once
D: NA
V: TRBV6-6

CDR3: CASSEPRGYTEAFF
DNA: TGTGCCAGCAGTGAACCAAGAGGGTACACTGAAGCTTTCTTT
J: TRBJ1-1
size: NA
D: NA
V: TRBV2

CDR3: CASSQEDSSLLAYNEQFF
DNA: TGCGCCAGCAGCCAAGAAGATAGCTCACTCTTAGCATACAATGAGCAGTTCTTC
J: TRBJ2-1
size: NA
D: NA
V: TRBV4-1

CDR3: CASSQDEVAGGPSYNEQFF
DNA: TGTGCCAGCAGCCAAGATGAGGTAGCGGGAGGGCCCTCCTACAATGAGCAGTTCTTC
J: TRBJ2-1
size: NA
D: TRBD2
V: TRBV4-2

CDR3: CASSFGWPGKGKGPGANVLTF
DNA: TGTGCCAGCAGTTTTGGTTGGCCAGGGAAGGGGAAAGGGCCTGGGGCCAACGTCCTGACTTTC
J: TRBJ2-6
size: NA
D: NA
V: TRBV28